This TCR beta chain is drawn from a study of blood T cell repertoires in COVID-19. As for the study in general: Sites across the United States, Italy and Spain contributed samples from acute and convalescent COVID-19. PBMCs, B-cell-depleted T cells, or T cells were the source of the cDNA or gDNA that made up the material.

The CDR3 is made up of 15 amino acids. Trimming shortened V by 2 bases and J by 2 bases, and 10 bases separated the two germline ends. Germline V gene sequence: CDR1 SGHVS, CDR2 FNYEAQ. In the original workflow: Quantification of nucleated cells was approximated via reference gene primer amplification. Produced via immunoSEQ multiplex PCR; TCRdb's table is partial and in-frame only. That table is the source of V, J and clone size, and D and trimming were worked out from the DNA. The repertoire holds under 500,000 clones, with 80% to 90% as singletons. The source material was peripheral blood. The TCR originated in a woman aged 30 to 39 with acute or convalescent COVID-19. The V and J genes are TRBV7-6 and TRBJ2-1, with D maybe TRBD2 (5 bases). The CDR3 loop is CASSLLGSPYNEQFF. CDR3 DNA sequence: TGTGCCAGCAGCTTATTGGGGAGTCCCTACAATGAGCAGTTCTTC.